Listed here are 22 T cell receptor beta chains from one sample, sequenced in a study of cytomegalovirus exposure and HLA in healthy donors. The primer mix had 60 Vbeta and 13 Jbeta primers. Method: immunoSEQ multiplex PCR; TCRdb's copy keeps in-frame clones and lacks some. The sample has 100,000 or so clones, approximately 84% seen once. The specimen sequenced was PBMCs. All receptors derive from a man between 18 and 35 years old in good health and CMV-seronegative.

The chain joins TRBV5-8 to TRBJ1-5; possibly TRBD1 for D (6 bases). This CDR3 is built from 16 residues. The V end lost 1 base, the J end lost 2 bases, and 13 bases lay between the germline ends. In germline, CDR1 is SGHTS, CDR2 YDEGEE. In nucleotides, the CDR3 is TGTGCCAGCAGCTTGAACAGGGAATACGGCAATCAGCCCCAGCATTTT. Amino acids: CASSLNREYGNQPQHF.

This clone was counted between two and nine times. The CDR3 protein is CASTVLAELYNEQFF. As DNA, the CDR3 is TGTGCCAGCACCGTCCTAGCGGAACTCTACAATGAGCAGTTCTTC. The rearrangement links TRBV6-1 to TRBJ2-1; TRBD2 matches 7 bases. CDR1 is MNHNS and CDR2 is SASEGT in the germline V gene. This CDR3 has 15 residues. The trim removed 7 bases at V and 3 bases at J, leaving 9 bases unmatched.

The V and J genes are TRBV5-1 and TRBJ1-4, with unresolved D. V gave up 10 bases and J gave up 0 bases, with 13 bases separating them. Germline lookup yields CDR1 SGHRS and CDR2 YFSETQ. The CDR3 runs 14 residues. CDR3 in DNA: TGCGCCCGGAGTGGGTTTGCAACTAATGAAAAACTGTTTTTT. Protein: CARSGFATNEKLFF. The whole variable domain, remainder taken from reference TRBV5-1 and TRBJ1-4, is KAGVTQTPRYLIKTRGQQVTLSCSPISGHRSVSWYQQTPGQGLQFLFEYFSETQRNKGNFPGRFSGRQFSNSRSEMNVSTLELGDSALYLCARSGFATNEKLFFGSGTQLSVL.

The chain recombines TRBV29-1 with TRBJ1-2; D call uncertain. The V gene's germline CDR1 is SQVTM and CDR2 ANQGSEA. Trimming removed 7 bases at V and 8 bases at J, with 14 bases between. The CDR3 totals 11 residues. The CDR3 region has the DNA TGCAGCGCCGTGGCGGGGTACGGCTACACCTTC. As protein: CSAVAGYGYTF.

The rearrangement links TRBV4-1 to TRBJ1-1; 8 bases are shared with TRBD1. CDR3 length equals 16 residues. V lost 5 bases, J lost 2 bases, and 10 bases stayed unmatched. The germline CDR1 and CDR2 sequences are MGHRA and YSYEKL. The CDR3 DNA reads TGCGCCAGCAGCACCCCCGGGACAGGCTCAAACACTGAAGCTTTCTTT. Its translation is CASSTPGTGSNTEAFF.

This chain joins TRBV28 and TRBJ2-2; 8 bases align to TRBD1. After removal of 6 bases from V and 7 bases from J, the junction contained 1 base not matched to a gene. CDR1 MDHEN and CDR2 SYDVKM come from the germline V gene. CDR3 length: 12 amino acids. Written as DNA, the CDR3 is TGTGCCAGCAGACAGGGGGTCGGGGAGCTGTTTTTT. This sequence encodes CASRQGVGELFF. Drawing the rest from reference TRBV28 and TRBJ2-2, the complete variable domain is DVKVTQSSRYLVKRTGEKVFLECVQDMDHENMFWYRQDPGLGLRLIYFSYDVKMKEKGDIPEGYSVSREKKERFSLILESASTNQTSMYLCASRQGVGELFFGEGSRLTVL.

This chain links TRBV5-1 with TRBJ2-7; D is ambiguous. V was trimmed by 4 bases and J by 4 bases, leaving 18 bases between them. The CDR3 contains 15 residues. Germline V lookup: CDR1 SGHRS, CDR2 YFSETQ. The CDR3 DNA reads as TGCGCCAGCAGCCCAGTTCGCGCAGGAATGTACGAGCAGTACTTC. It yields the protein CASSPVRAGMYEQYF.

The V call is TRBV30, the J call TRBJ2-5; a weak D match, TRBD2 (5 bases). V was trimmed by 0 bases and J by 4 bases, leaving 12 bases between them. The CDR3 runs 14 residues. Germline V gives CDR1 GTSNPN, CDR2 SVGIG (reference sequence). The chain's CDR3 is CAWSVVGRGETQYF. CDR3 nucleotides: TGTGCCTGGAGTGTAGTGGGCCGGGGAGAGACCCAGTACTTC. The variable domain in full, with the rest retrieved from reference TRBV30 and TRBJ2-5, is SQTIHQWPATLVQPVGSPLSLECTVEGTSNPNLYWYRQAAGRGLQLLFYSVGIGQISSEVPQNLSASRPQDRQFILSSKKLLLSDSGFYLCAWSVVGRGETQYFGPGTRLLVL.

This clone has only one observation. The J gene is TRBJ2-2, the V gene TRBV5-4, with D unresolved. The V end was cut by 4 bases, the J end by 5 bases, with 12 bases between. The CDR3 spans 14 residues. The germline gives CDR1 SGHNT, CDR2 YYREEE (reference sequence). The CDR3 coding sequence is TGTGCCAGCAGCCCCCCTGCCGGGACCGGGGAGCTGTTTTTT. The encoded protein is CASSPPAGTGELFF.

V is TRBV7-2 and J is TRBJ2-1; possible D gene TRBD2, 6 bases. Trimming stripped 5 bases from V and 8 bases from J, with 16 bases between. The CDR3 has 14 residues. Germline CDR1 SGHTA, CDR2 FQGNSA. DNA for the CDR3: TGTGCCAGCAGCCTAAGACTAGAGGGCTATGAGCAGTTCTTC. Its translation is CASSLRLEGYEQFF.

The chain couples TRBV13 to TRBJ2-1; no clear D. Germline lookup yields CDR1 PRHDT and CDR2 FYEKMQ (reference sequence). This CDR3 contains 17 residues. V was trimmed by 2 bases and J by 0 bases, leaving 14 bases between them. The CDR3 DNA is TGTGCCAGCAGCTTAATTCCGAGCGTAAGCTCCTACAATGAGCAGTTCTTC. As protein: CASSLIPSVSSYNEQFF.

The V call is TRBV10-3, the J call TRBJ2-3; possible D gene TRBD2, 6 bases. Trimming removed 3 bases from V and 2 bases from J, with 15 bases in between. The CDR3 totals 16 residues. Germline lookup yields CDR1 ENHRY and CDR2 SYGVKD. CDR3 nucleotides: TGTGCCATCAGTGATCCTGGGACTCAATACACAGATACGCAGTATTTT. It encodes CAISDPGTQYTDTQYF.

The chain employs TRBV5-1 and TRBJ2-2; D possibly corresponds to TRBD1 (6 bases). The V end lost 4 bases, the J end lost 4 bases, and 14 bases lay between the germline ends. Germline loops: CDR1 SGHRS, CDR2 YFSETQ. This CDR3 contains 15 residues. The CDR3 DNA sequence: TGCGCCAGCAGCACGGCCAGGGGCCCCACCGGGGAGCTGTTTTTT. This codes for CASSTARGPTGELFF.

The rearrangement links TRBV7-2 to TRBJ2-5, with 10 bases that match TRBD2. In germline, CDR1 is SGHTA, CDR2 FQGNSA. The J segment lost 5 bases and the V segment lost 0 bases, leaving 18 bases of the junction unmatched. This CDR3 is built from 20 residues. The CDR3 is CASSLAVTLGLAGARETQYF. CDR3 nucleotide sequence: TGTGCCAGCAGCTTAGCAGTAACCCTAGGGCTAGCGGGAGCAAGGGAGACCCAGTACTTC.

This clone was seen only a few times. The sample contains more than one DNA sequence encoding this CDR3. The chain couples TRBV4-1 to TRBJ2-5, with a possible D match to TRBD1 (6 bases). The V end lost 0 bases, the J end lost 5 bases, and 13 bases lay between the germline ends. The CDR3 consists of 15 residues. Germline assignment: CDR1 MGHRA and CDR2 YSYEKL. The CDR3 coding sequence is TGCGCCAGCAGCCAAGATCCAGGGGCTTGGGAGACCCAGTACTTC. Protein product: CASSQDPGAWETQYF.

V gene TRBV15 combines with J gene TRBJ2-5; no definite D call. Germline V CDR1 and CDR2: LNHNV, YYDKDF (reference sequence). V was shortened by 5 bases and J by 7 bases, with 11 bases between the two germline ends. The CDR3 extends over 12 amino acids. The CDR3 sequence is CATSLPPGTQYF. The CDR3 DNA follows: TGTGCCACCAGCCTACCGCCAGGGACCCAGTACTTC.

The rearrangement uses TRBV11-2 and TRBJ2-5, with 8 bases matching TRBD2. CDR3 length equals 13 residues. Germline-derived CDR1 and CDR2 are SGHAT and FQNNGV. The junction had 2 bases not matched to a gene; V was cut back by 3 bases and J by 5 bases. CDR3: CASSLGLVETQYF. The CDR3 DNA reads TGTGCCAGCAGCTTGGGACTAGTGGAGACCCAGTACTTC.

The chain couples TRBV2 to TRBJ1-2; the match to TRBD1 covers 7 bases. The CDR3 totals 16 residues. CDR1 is SNHLY and CDR2 is FYNNEI in the germline V gene. Trimming took 3 bases from V and 4 from J; bases not matched to a gene: 11. The chain's CDR3 is CASSETGQVVVYGYTF. The DNA of the CDR3 is TGTGCCAGCAGTGAGACCGGACAGGTTGTCGTCTATGGCTACACCTTC.

The J gene is TRBJ2-2, the V gene TRBV30, with 10 nucleotides matching TRBD2. V was clipped by 3 bases and J by 5 bases; unmatched bases: 6. This CDR3 contains 15 residues. From germline, CDR1 is GTSNPN and CDR2 SVGIG (reference sequence). As DNA, the CDR3 is TGTGCCTGGAGGACAGCGGGAGGGGATACCGGGGAGCTGTTTTTT. It translates to CAWRTAGGDTGELFF.

The J gene is TRBJ2-5, the V gene TRBV5-1; 9 bases align to TRBD2. With 4 bases clipped from V and 5 bases from J, the junction kept 6 bases outside the gene matches. The germline V gene has CDR1 SGHRS and CDR2 YFSETQ. The CDR3 is 14 residues long. CDR3 sequence: CASSGGGGRETQYF. CDR3 nucleotide sequence: TGCGCCAGCAGCGGCGGGGGGGGCCGGGAGACCCAGTACTTC.

The chain joins TRBV7-8 to TRBJ2-2, with 9 bases identical to TRBD2. The CDR3 is 13 residues long. Trimming removed 8 bases from V and 7 bases from J; junction bases left unmatched: 5. From germline, CDR1 is SGHVS and CDR2 FQNEAQ. The CDR3 is CASPPSGNGELFF. The CDR3 DNA sequence: TGTGCCAGCCCGCCTAGCGGGAACGGGGAGCTGTTTTTT. The full variable domain, completed using reference TRBV7-8 and TRBJ2-2, is GAGVSQSPRYKVAKRGQDVALRCDPISGHVSLFWYQQALGQGPEFLTYFQNEAQLDKSGLPSDRFFAERPEGSVSTLKIQRTQQEDSAVYLCASPPSGNGELFFGEGSRLTVL.

The V call is TRBV28, the J call TRBJ2-4; perhaps TRBD1 as D (6 bases). Germline CDR1 and CDR2: MDHEN and SYDVKM. V was shortened by 6 bases and J by 8 bases, with 17 bases between the two germline ends. CDR3 length: 14 residues. CDR3 DNA: TGTGCCAGCAGCCCCGCCAGGGGTCGTTACATTCAGTACTTC. Its protein product is CASSPARGRYIQYF.